A single sample is the source of the 32 T cell receptor beta chains below, sequenced in a study of blood T cell repertoires in COVID-19. Repertoires were generated with immunoSEQ multiplex PCR, while TCRdb's copy carries only in-frame clones and drops some. The sample shows over 150,000 clones, approximately 85% of them seen only once. The source material was PBMCs or T cells enriched from blood (not recorded which). The origin of the receptors is a man aged 35 to 55 who had recovered from COVID-19.

This chain links TRBV11-1 with TRBJ2-5; 7 bases line up with TRBD1. The CDR3 extends over 14 amino acids. Germline-derived CDR1 and CDR2 are SGHAT and FQDESV (reference sequence). V dropped 1 base and J dropped 4; count of bases not matched to a gene: 3. The CDR3 nucleotides read TGTGCCAGCAGCTTAGGTCCAGGGGGAGAGACCCAGTACTTC. Protein product: CASSLGPGGETQYF.

The chain employs TRBV28 and TRBJ1-2; D might be TRBD1 (5 bases). Germline CDR1 MDHEN, CDR2 SYDVKM. V gave up 10 bases and J gave up 4 bases, with 16 bases separating them. The CDR3 contains 13 residues. CDR3 sequence reads: CATAGGDSYGYTF. The CDR3 region has the DNA TGTGCCACCGCCGGGGGAGATAGCTATGGCTACACCTTC.

The sample holds a few counts of this clone. V and J are TRBV5-1 and TRBJ2-2; TRBD1 matches at 8 bases. Losses at the gene ends were 4 bases for V and 5 bases for J; bases not matched to a gene: 16. The CDR3 loop spans 18 amino acids. CDR1 SGHRS and CDR2 YFSETQ come from the germline V gene. CDR3 in amino acids: CASSPLGQDGIGTGELFF. The CDR3, as DNA: TGCGCCAGCAGCCCACTGGGACAGGATGGGATCGGAACCGGGGAGCTGTTTTTT.

V usage is TRBV15 and J usage is TRBJ1-1; D gene unclear. Germline V CDR1 and CDR2: LNHNV, YYDKDF (reference sequence). V was cut by 0 bases and J by 6 bases, with 14 bases left in between. This CDR3 is built from 15 residues. CDR3 in DNA: TGTGCCACCAGCAGAGAGAGCGTCACTTTCTCTGAAGCTTTCTTT. Translated: CATSRESVTFSEAFF.

The rearrangement uses TRBV6-6 and TRBJ1-3; no clear D. This CDR3 has 14 amino acids. Trimming left V 4 bases short and J 0 bases short, with 7 bases between. The germline V gene encodes CDR1 MNHNY and CDR2 SVGAGI (reference sequence). CDR3 region: CASSFPGSGNTIYF. CDR3 bases: TGTGCCAGCAGTTTCCCCGGCTCTGGAAACACCATATATTTT.

V is TRBV19 and J is TRBJ1-1; TRBD1 aligns across 7 bases. The V gene end was trimmed by 3 bases and the J gene end by 1 base; junction bases not matched to a gene: 5. Germline V gives CDR1 LNHDA, CDR2 SQIVND (reference sequence). This CDR3 has 15 amino acids. This chain's CDR3 is CASSITGTANTEAFF. The CDR3 nucleotides read TGTGCCAGTAGTATTACCGGGACAGCGAACACTGAAGCTTTCTTT.

On this clone: Other DNA sequences in the same sample also yield this CDR3. The rearrangement links TRBV2 to TRBJ1-1; D is unclear. The germline V and J ends were trimmed by 6 bases and 1 base, with 9 bases remaining between them. Germline V gives CDR1 SNHLY, CDR2 FYNNEI. This CDR3 is built from 13 residues. The CDR3 DNA follows: TGTGCCAGCAGAAGCGGGCCGAACACTGAAGCTTTCTTT. This encodes CASRSGPNTEAFF. Together with reference TRBV2 and TRBJ1-1, the CDR3 gives the full variable domain: EPEVTQTPSHQVTQMGQEVILRCVPISNHLYFYWYRQILGQKVEFLVSFYNNEISEKSEIFDDQFSVERPDGSNFTLKIRSTKLEDSAMYFCASRSGPNTEAFFGQGTRLTVV.

This rearrangement joins TRBV6-1 to TRBJ1-5, with a tentative D call TRBD1 (5 bases). Germline CDR1 MNHNS, CDR2 SASEGT. V lost 1 base and J lost 8, with 12 bases in between. The CDR3 extends over 14 amino acids. The CDR3 protein is CASSEVGGNKPQHF. The CDR3 coding sequence is TGTGCCAGCAGTGAAGTGGGGGGTAATAAGCCCCAGCATTTT.

This clone was observed a single time. This sequence joins TRBV28 and TRBJ1-1; 7 nucleotides match TRBD1. From germline, CDR1 is MDHEN and CDR2 SYDVKM. This CDR3 spans 13 amino acids. V shed 4 bases and J 4 bases; nucleotides not matched to a gene: 3. Here the CDR3 DNA reads TGTGCCAGCAGTTCGACAGGGCTCACTGAAGCTTTCTTT. This codes for CASSSTGLTEAFF.

The chain joins TRBV11-2 to TRBJ1-1; no definite D call. CDR1 SGHAT and CDR2 FQNNGV come from the germline V gene. The CDR3 has 11 residues. V was shortened by 4 bases and J by 5 bases, with 5 bases between the two germline ends. The CDR3 DNA follows: TGTGCCAGCAGCTATTATACTGAAGCTTTCTTT. This codes for CASSYYTEAFF. Variable domain in full (rest from reference TRBV11-2 and TRBJ1-1): EAGVAQSPRYKIIEKRQSVAFWCNPISGHATLYWYQQILGQGPKLLIQFQNNGVVDDSQLPKDRFSAERLKGVDSTLKIQPAKLEDSAVYLCASSYYTEAFFGQGTRLTVV.

The chain combines TRBV3-1 (or the pseudogene TRBV3-2) with TRBJ1-2; tentative D call: TRBD1 (5 bases). In germline, CDR1 is LGHDT, CDR2 YNNKEL (reference sequence). The CDR3 is 15 amino acids. The ends were cut back, 0 bases at V and 4 bases at J, with 12 bases in the middle. In DNA form, the CDR3 reads TGTGCCAGCAGCCAAGATAGTACAGGCCCCTATGGCTACACCTTC. Its protein is CASSQDSTGPYGYTF.

The chain couples TRBV4-2 to TRBJ1-5, with D tentatively TRBD1 (6 bases). The CDR3 loop spans 14 amino acids. Per germline, CDR1 LGHNA and CDR2 YNFKEQ. V was shortened by 3 bases and J by 0 bases, with 6 bases between the two germline ends. The CDR3, as DNA: TGTGCCAGCAGCCAGGGACATAGCAATCAGCCCCAGCATTTT. Protein sequence: CASSQGHSNQPQHF.

The chain combines TRBV5-5 with TRBJ2-7, with a possible D match to TRBD2 (6 bases). This CDR3 is built from 12 residues. The ends were cut back, 6 bases at V and 3 bases at J, with 10 bases in the middle. CDR1 and CDR2 (germline): SGHKS, YYEKEE (reference sequence). CDR3 nucleotides: TGTGCCAGCAACGCCGGGGGCTACGAGCAGTACTTC. Amino acid sequence: CASNAGGYEQYF.

The chain joins TRBV12-5 to TRBJ2-3; the D is unclear. This CDR3 spans 18 amino acids. Germline lookup yields CDR1 LGHNT and CDR2 FRNRAP. Trimming pared 3 bases from V and 1 base from J, leaving 20 bases between. The DNA for the CDR3 is TGTGCTAGTGGTTTCACATCTCTAGGCTCTCAACGCACAGATACGCAGTATTTT. This encodes CASGFTSLGSQRTDTQYF.

This chain links TRBV5-1 with TRBJ2-1; D gene ambiguous. V was cut by 4 bases and J by 4 bases, with 12 bases left in between. CDR3 size: 14 residues. The germline gives CDR1 SGHRS, CDR2 YFSETQ. The CDR3 here is CASSPTRLYNEQFF. CDR3 sequence (DNA): TGCGCCAGCAGCCCCACCCGACTGTACAATGAGCAGTTCTTC. The complete variable domain, with remaining parts taken from reference TRBV5-1 and TRBJ2-1, reads KAGVTQTPRYLIKTRGQQVTLSCSPISGHRSVSWYQQTPGQGLQFLFEYFSETQRNKGNFPGRFSGRQFSNSRSEMNVSTLELGDSALYLCASSPTRLYNEQFFGPGTRLTVL.

The V call is TRBV7-8, the J call TRBJ1-5; the match to TRBD1 covers 7 bases. After removal of 5 bases from V and 2 bases from J, the junction contained 3 bases not matched to a gene. CDR3 length: 14 amino acids. From germline, CDR1 is SGHVS and CDR2 FQNEAQ. This chain's CDR3 is CASSNTGGNQPQHF. The DNA of the CDR3 is TGTGCCAGCAGCAACACAGGGGGCAATCAGCCCCAGCATTTT.

This clone came up once. The J gene is TRBJ1-2, the V gene TRBV18, with 9 nucleotides matching TRBD1. CDR1 and CDR2 (germline): KGHSH, LQKENI. The ends lost 0 bases at V and 7 bases at J; junction bases unmatched: 6. The CDR3 has 15 amino acids. The CDR3 region is CASSPPMDRGAGYTF. The DNA for the CDR3 is TGTGCCAGCTCACCACCGATGGACAGGGGCGCTGGCTACACCTTC.

This clone has more than one count but fewer than ten. The DNA of the CDR3 is TGCGCCAGCAGCTTGGCCGTTCTATCAGGGGGAGCGGATACGCAGTATTTT. The encoded protein is CASSLAVLSGGADTQYF. V gene TRBV5-1 combines with J gene TRBJ2-3; 7 bases are a match to TRBD1. The CDR3 length is 17 residues. Per germline, CDR1 SGHRS and CDR2 YFSETQ. Trimming took 0 bases from V and 6 from J; bases not matched to a gene: 13. The variable domain in full, completed from reference TRBV5-1 and TRBJ2-3, reads KAGVTQTPRYLIKTRGQQVTLSCSPISGHRSVSWYQQTPGQGLQFLFEYFSETQRNKGNFPGRFSGRQFSNSRSEMNVSTLELGDSALYLCASSLAVLSGGADTQYFGPGTRLTVL.

J is TRBJ1-1 and V is TRBV6-5, with D possibly TRBD1 on 5 matching bases. Per the germline V gene, CDR1 is MNHEY and CDR2 is SVGAGI. The CDR3 length is 14 residues. Trimming shortened V by 8 bases and J by 4 bases, and 17 bases separated the two germline ends. The CDR3 sequence: CASRGPTGGTEAFF. CDR3 coding DNA: TGTGCCAGCCGCGGACCCACAGGTGGCACTGAAGCTTTCTTT.

The chain couples TRBV11-3 to TRBJ2-1; D possibly corresponds to TRBD2 (5 bases). This CDR3 comprises 16 residues. CDR1 is SGHNT, CDR2 YENEEA, per germline. V gave up 1 base and J gave up 3 bases, with 13 bases separating them. The CDR3 loop reads CASSLADIGSYNEQFF. As DNA, the CDR3 is TGTGCCAGCAGCTTAGCCGACATTGGGAGCTACAATGAGCAGTTCTTC.

This clone was seen more than once but under ten times. The rearrangement joins TRBV7-2 to TRBJ1-2; TRBD1 agrees at 7 bases. The CDR3 extends over 14 amino acids. With V trimmed by 6 bases and J by 5 bases, 9 bases remained unmatched. The germline V gene encodes CDR1 SGHTA and CDR2 FQGNSA. CDR3 residues: CASRSDRTGYGYTF. For the CDR3, the DNA is TGTGCCAGCAGGTCGGACAGGACGGGGTATGGCTACACCTTC. The full variable domain, completed using reference TRBV7-2 and TRBJ1-2, is GAGVSQSPSNKVTEKGKDVELRCDPISGHTALYWYRQSLGQGLEFLIYFQGNSAPDKSGLPSDRFSAERTGGSVSTLTIQRTQQEDSAVYLCASRSDRTGYGYTFGSGTRLTVV.

The gene calls are TRBV7-3 and TRBJ1-4; D remains unclear. This CDR3 comprises 13 residues. V was pared by 10 bases and J by 9 bases, with 18 bases between. Germline V gene sequence: CDR1 SGHTA, CDR2 FQGTGA. The CDR3: CATRWAEWQKLFF. The CDR3 coding sequence is TGTGCCACGCGCTGGGCAGAGTGGCAAAAACTGTTTTTT. The complete variable domain, with remaining parts taken from reference TRBV7-3 and TRBJ1-4, reads GAGVSQTPSNKVTEKGKYVELRCDPISGHTALYWYRQSLGQGPEFLIYFQGTGAADDSGLPNDRFFAVRPEGSVSTLKIQRTERGDSAVYLCATRWAEWQKLFFGSGTQLSVL.

The genes are TRBV6-5 and TRBJ2-5; weak D call: TRBD1 (6 bases). Germline V CDR1 and CDR2: MNHEY, SVGAGI. V was shortened by 4 bases and J by 10 bases, with 16 bases between the two germline ends. The CDR3 length is 13 residues. The CDR3 is CASSLGHPGIQYF. CDR3 coding DNA: TGTGCCAGCAGTTTGGGACACCCCGGTATCCAGTACTTC.

The rearrangement uses TRBV5-1 and TRBJ1-1, with D perhaps matching TRBD1 (6 bases). From germline, CDR1 is SGHRS and CDR2 YFSETQ. This CDR3 is 14 amino acids long. The ends were cut back, 0 bases at V and 7 bases at J, with 13 bases in the middle. CDR3 coding DNA: TGCGCCAGCAGCTTGGACACCGTCAGGGGTGAAGCTTTCTTT. It translates to CASSLDTVRGEAFF.

The chain recombines TRBV28 with TRBJ1-6; D remains unclear. The germline CDR1 and CDR2 sequences are MDHEN and SYDVKM. The CDR3 extends over 15 amino acids. With 10 bases removed from V and 9 bases from J, the gap between germline ends came to 22 bases. CDR3 sequence: CATEMGRMIGSPLHF. In nucleotides, the CDR3 is TGTGCCACGGAGATGGGGAGGATGATAGGTTCACCCCTCCACTTT.

The chain couples TRBV3-1 (or the pseudogene TRBV3-2) to TRBJ1-4; D call uncertain. CDR1 and CDR2 (germline): LGHDT, YNNKEL (reference sequence). The CDR3 spans 14 residues. With 4 bases removed from V and 1 base from J, the gap between germline ends came to 7 bases. CDR3 amino acids: CASSRRGTNEKLFF. The CDR3 coding sequence is TGTGCCAGCAGCCGCCGCGGAACTAATGAAAAACTGTTTTTT.

V is TRBV11-3 and J is TRBJ2-1, with D perhaps TRBD2 (5 bases). CDR1 and CDR2 (germline): SGHNT, YENEEA. This CDR3 region has 15 residues. Trimming removed 0 bases from V and 12 bases from J, with 18 bases in between. The CDR3 protein is CASSLDWSDLSGQFF. The CDR3 region has the DNA TGTGCCAGCAGCTTAGATTGGTCGGATTTGAGCGGGCAGTTCTTC.

The chain joins TRBV7-9 to TRBJ1-4; D perhaps matches TRBD1 (6 bases). V was pared by 3 bases and J by 12 bases, with 23 bases between. Germline V lookup: CDR1 SEHNR, CDR2 FQNEAQ (reference sequence). This CDR3 is 16 amino acids long. The CDR3 protein is CASSLRGGRLEEELFF. The CDR3 bases are TGTGCCAGCAGCTTGAGGGGGGGACGACTAGAAGAGGAACTGTTTTTT.

A single count supports this clone. The chain couples TRBV7-9 to TRBJ2-1, with D possibly being TRBD1 (6 bases). The CDR3 totals 15 residues. Per germline, CDR1 SEHNR and CDR2 FQNEAQ (reference sequence). Trimming stripped 8 bases from V and 3 bases from J, with 17 bases between. The CDR3 loop reads CASDKQGTNYNEQFF. CDR3 nucleotides: TGTGCCAGCGACAAACAGGGAACTAACTACAATGAGCAGTTCTTC.

This chain's CDR3 is CAIIGRGLTGNTEAFF. The CDR3 coding sequence is TGTGCCATCATTGGGCGGGGACTCACTGGGAACACTGAAGCTTTCTTT. The chain couples TRBV10-3 to TRBJ1-1, with a possible D match to TRBD1 (5 bases). The germline V gene has CDR1 ENHRY and CDR2 SYGVKD. The CDR3 extends over 16 amino acids. V lost 7 bases, J lost 1 base, and 19 bases lay in between.

J is TRBJ2-1 and V is TRBV19; 7 bases are a match to TRBD2. CDR3 length: 16 amino acids. The ends lost 3 bases at V and 4 bases at J; junction bases unmatched: 9. Germline lookup yields CDR1 LNHDA and CDR2 SQIVND (reference sequence). As DNA, the CDR3 is TGTGCCAGTAGTATCTGGGGGGGTTCGGAGTACAATGAGCAGTTCTTC. This codes for CASSIWGGSEYNEQFF. The entire variable domain, with the rest obtained from reference TRBV19 and TRBJ2-1, is as follows: DGGITQSPKYLFRKEGQNVTLSCEQNLNHDAMYWYRQDPGQGLRLIYYSQIVNDFQKGDIAEGYSVSREKKESFPLTVTSAQKNPTAFYLCASSIWGGSEYNEQFFGPGTRLTVL.

The chain recombines TRBV28 with TRBJ1-4; D possibly corresponds to TRBD1 (5 bases). CDR1 is MDHEN, CDR2 SYDVKM, per germline. This CDR3 is built from 16 residues. Trimming took off 4 bases at V and 2 bases at J, with 14 bases between the two ends. CDR3 nucleotides: TGTGCCAGCAGTTCCCAGGGTGGATCGACTAATGAAAAACTGTTTTTT. Its protein product is CASSSQGGSTNEKLFF.